The 6 T cell receptor beta chains below come from one sample, sequenced in a study of regulatory T cells in long-lasting Graves disease (dated by TCRdb to the early 2020s). This specimen's time point label, per the study, means: persistent/refractory GD, antithyroid drugs over 5 years with positive TRAb. For both TCR sequencing and RNA sequencing, RNA was extracted from PBMCs using TRIzol. Library preparation was by multiplex PCR. Sequencer: Illumina HiSeq 4000. CDR3 regions were amplified by Arm-PCR with iRepertoire HTBI primers to construct TCR beta libraries. The public reads were run again by TCRdb, first through fastp at Q25 and then through MiXCR, and only productive beta chains were kept. Each entry is one CDR3 protein sequence, shown with its most common DNA and genes. The sample records around 450,000 distinct CDR3 sequences, 20% to 25% of which are singletons. The top ten clonotypes cover less than 9% of the sample.

The sample consisted of peripheral blood mononuclear cells (PBMCs), taken when the disease was refractory, from a patient treated with antithyroid drugs. These receptors originate from a female donor with Graves disease.

This clonotype was seen repeatedly, ten times or more. The rearrangement joins TRBV30 to TRBJ1-1; D not resolved. The CDR3 contains 11 residues. The germline V and J ends were trimmed by 1 base and 7 bases, with 7 bases remaining between them. Germline V gives CDR1 GTSNPN, CDR2 SVGIG (reference sequence). CDR3 sequence (DNA): TGTGCCTGGAGTGACCAGAGTGAAGCTTTCTTT. Residues: CAWSDQSEAFF.

This clonotype was observed a few times. A much larger clone is a single base away; this may be a read error. V gene TRBV12-3 or TRBV12-4 combines with J gene TRBJ1-2, with D uncertain. Trimming pared 8 bases from V and 8 bases from J, leaving 18 bases between. This CDR3 has 13 residues. CDR3 sequence (DNA): TGTGCCAGCCCTGATTCGACCGGAGAGGGCTACACCTTC. It is translated as CASPDSTGEGYTF.

This clonotype was counted at least ten times. The rearrangement links TRBV4-3 to TRBJ1-4, with a weak D call TRBD1 (5 bases). The CDR3 contains 16 residues. Trimming took 0 bases from V and 6 from J, leaving 14 bases between them. The V gene's germline CDR1 is LGHNA and CDR2 YSLEER. The CDR3 here is CASSQDSAGMDEKLFF. The CDR3 region has the DNA TGCGCCAGCAGCCAAGATTCGGCAGGGATGGATGAAAAACTGTTTTTT.

This clonotype was observed many times. This chain uses TRBV15 with TRBJ2-7; possible D gene TRBD1, 7 bases. The V end lost 0 bases, the J end lost 3 bases, and 9 bases lay between the germline ends. From germline, CDR1 is LNHNV and CDR2 YYDKDF (reference sequence). The CDR3 is 14 amino acids. CDR3 protein: CATSRDRGDYEQYF. The CDR3 DNA reads TGTGCCACCAGCAGAGACAGGGGGGACTACGAGCAGTACTTC.

A word on this clonotype: This may come from a read error, since a much larger clone is one base off. The chain employs TRBV2 and TRBJ1-1; TRBD1 might be the D (6 bases). The CDR3 is 13 amino acids. The germline V gene has CDR1 SNHLY and CDR2 FYNNEI. CDR3 protein: CVSATGLNTEAFF. CDR3 coding DNA: TGTGTCAGCGCGACAGGATTGAACACTGAAGCTTTCTTT.

This clonotype was recorded at least ten times. CDR3 in DNA: TGTGCCAGCAGTTTGGACCGACGAAACTATGGCTACACCTTC. Its translation is CASSLDRRNYGYTF. The chain employs TRBV28 and TRBJ1-2; D ambiguous. The V and J ends lost 3 bases and 2 bases respectively, with 10 bases between them. CDR1 MDHEN and CDR2 SYDVKM come from the germline V gene. The CDR3 is 14 residues long.